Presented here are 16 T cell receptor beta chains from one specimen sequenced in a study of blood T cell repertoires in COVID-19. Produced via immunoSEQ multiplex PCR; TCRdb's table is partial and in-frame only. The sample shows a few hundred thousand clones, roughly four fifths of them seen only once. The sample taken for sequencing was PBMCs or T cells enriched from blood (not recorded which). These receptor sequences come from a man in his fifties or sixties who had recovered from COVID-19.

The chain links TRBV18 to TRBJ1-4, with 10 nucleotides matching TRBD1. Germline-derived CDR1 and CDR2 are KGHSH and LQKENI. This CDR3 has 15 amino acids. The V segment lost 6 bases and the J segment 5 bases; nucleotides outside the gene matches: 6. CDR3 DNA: TGTGCCAGCTCGAGACAGGGGGCGAAGAATGAAAAACTGTTTTTT. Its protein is CASSRQGAKNEKLFF.

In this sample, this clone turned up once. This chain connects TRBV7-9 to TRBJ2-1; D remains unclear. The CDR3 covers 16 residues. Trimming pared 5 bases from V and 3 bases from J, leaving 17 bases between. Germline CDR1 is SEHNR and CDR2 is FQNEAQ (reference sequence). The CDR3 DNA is TGTGCCAGCAGCCACCCCTCTTCCCTCTACTACAATGAGCAGTTCTTC. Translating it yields CASSHPSSLYYNEQFF.

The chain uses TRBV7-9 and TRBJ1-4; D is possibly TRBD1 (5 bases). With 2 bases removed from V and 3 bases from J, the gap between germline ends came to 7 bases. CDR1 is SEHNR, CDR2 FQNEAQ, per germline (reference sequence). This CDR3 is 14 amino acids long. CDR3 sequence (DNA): TGTGCCAGCAGCTTAAAGGGGCCTAATGAAAAACTGTTTTTT. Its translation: CASSLKGPNEKLFF.

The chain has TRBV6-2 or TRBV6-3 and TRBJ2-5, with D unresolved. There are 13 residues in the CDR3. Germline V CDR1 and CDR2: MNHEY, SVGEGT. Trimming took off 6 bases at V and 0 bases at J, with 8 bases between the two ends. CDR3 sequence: CASSRRDQETQYF. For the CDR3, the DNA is TGTGCCAGCAGCAGGAGAGACCAAGAGACCCAGTACTTC.

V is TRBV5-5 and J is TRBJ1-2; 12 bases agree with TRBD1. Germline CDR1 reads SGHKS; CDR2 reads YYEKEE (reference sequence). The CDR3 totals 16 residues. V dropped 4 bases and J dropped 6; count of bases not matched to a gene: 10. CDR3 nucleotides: TGTGCCAGCAGCCCGGGGGTGGGACAGGGGGCGGATGGCTACACCTTC. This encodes CASSPGVGQGADGYTF.

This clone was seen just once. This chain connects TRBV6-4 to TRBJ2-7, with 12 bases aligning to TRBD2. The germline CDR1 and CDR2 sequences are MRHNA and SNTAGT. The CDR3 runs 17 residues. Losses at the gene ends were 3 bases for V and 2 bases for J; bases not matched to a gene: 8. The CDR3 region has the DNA TGTGCCAGCAGTGAACCGCGACTAGCGGGGGACCCCTACGAGCAGTACTTC. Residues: CASSEPRLAGDPYEQYF.

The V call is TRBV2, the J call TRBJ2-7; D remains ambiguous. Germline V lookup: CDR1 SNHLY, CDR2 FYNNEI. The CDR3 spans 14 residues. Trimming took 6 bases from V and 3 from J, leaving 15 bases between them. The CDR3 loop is CASRAPTPLYEQYF. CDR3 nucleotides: TGTGCCAGCAGAGCCCCGACACCTCTCTACGAGCAGTACTTC.

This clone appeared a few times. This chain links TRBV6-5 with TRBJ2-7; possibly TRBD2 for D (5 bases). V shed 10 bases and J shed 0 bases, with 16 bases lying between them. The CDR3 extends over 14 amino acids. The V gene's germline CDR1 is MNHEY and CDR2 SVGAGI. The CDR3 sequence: CATSQSGGSYEQYF. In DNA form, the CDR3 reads TGTGCCACCTCACAGAGCGGCGGCTCCTACGAGCAGTACTTC.

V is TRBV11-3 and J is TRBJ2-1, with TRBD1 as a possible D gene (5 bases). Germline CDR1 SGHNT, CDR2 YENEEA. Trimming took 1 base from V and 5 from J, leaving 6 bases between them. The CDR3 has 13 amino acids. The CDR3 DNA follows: TGTGCCAGCAGCTTAGCCAGGGACAATGAGCAGTTCTTC. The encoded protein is CASSLARDNEQFF.

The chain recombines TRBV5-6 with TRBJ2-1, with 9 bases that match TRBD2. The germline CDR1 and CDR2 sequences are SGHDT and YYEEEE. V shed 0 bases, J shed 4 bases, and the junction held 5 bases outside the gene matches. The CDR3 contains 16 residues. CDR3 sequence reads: CASSLVAGEKYNEQFF. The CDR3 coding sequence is TGTGCCAGCAGCTTGGTAGCGGGAGAAAAGTACAATGAGCAGTTCTTC. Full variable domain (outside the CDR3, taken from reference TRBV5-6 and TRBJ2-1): DAGVTQSPTHLIKTRGQQVTLRCSPKSGHDTVSWYQQALGQGPQFIFQYYEEEERQRGNFPDRFSGHQFPNYSSELNVNALLLGDSALYLCASSLVAGEKYNEQFFGPGTRLTVL.

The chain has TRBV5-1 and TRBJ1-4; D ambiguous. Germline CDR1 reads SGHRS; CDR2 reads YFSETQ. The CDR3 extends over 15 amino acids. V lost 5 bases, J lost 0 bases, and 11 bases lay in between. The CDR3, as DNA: TGCGCCAGCAGGTTGTTCGGGGCAACTAATGAAAAACTGTTTTTT. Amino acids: CASRLFGATNEKLFF.

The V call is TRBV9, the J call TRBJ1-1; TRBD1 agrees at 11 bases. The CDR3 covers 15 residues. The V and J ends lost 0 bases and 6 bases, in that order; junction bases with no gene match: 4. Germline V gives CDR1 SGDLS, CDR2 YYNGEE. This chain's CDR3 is CASSVVMGQGAEAFF. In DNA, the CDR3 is TGTGCCAGCAGCGTAGTAATGGGACAGGGGGCTGAAGCTTTCTTT.

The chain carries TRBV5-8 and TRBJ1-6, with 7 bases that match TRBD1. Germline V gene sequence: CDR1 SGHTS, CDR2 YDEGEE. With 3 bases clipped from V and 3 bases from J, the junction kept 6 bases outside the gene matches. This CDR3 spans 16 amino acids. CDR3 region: CASSSGQRSYNSPLHF. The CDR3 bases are TGTGCCAGCAGCTCGGGACAGCGAAGCTATAATTCACCCCTCCACTTT.

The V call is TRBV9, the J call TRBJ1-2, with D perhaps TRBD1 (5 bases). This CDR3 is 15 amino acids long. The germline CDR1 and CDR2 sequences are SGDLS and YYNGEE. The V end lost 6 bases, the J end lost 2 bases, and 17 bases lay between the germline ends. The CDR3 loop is CASNIGDSGNYGYTF. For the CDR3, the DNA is TGTGCCAGCAACATCGGAGACAGTGGGAACTATGGCTACACCTTC.

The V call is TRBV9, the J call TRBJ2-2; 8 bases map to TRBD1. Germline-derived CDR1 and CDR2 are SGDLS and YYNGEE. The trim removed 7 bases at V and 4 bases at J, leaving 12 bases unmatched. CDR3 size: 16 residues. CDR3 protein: CASGKTGASTTGELFF. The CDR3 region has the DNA TGTGCCAGCGGCAAGACAGGGGCCTCGACCACCGGGGAGCTGTTTTTT.

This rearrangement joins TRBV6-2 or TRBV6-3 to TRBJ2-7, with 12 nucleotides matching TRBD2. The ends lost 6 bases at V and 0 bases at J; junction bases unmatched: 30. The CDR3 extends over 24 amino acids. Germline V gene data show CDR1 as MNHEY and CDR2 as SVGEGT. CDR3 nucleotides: TGTGCCAGCAGCCCAGGGGGCAGGGGGCCAGGGACTAGCGGGCAGAGCCCTAGCTCCTACGAGCAGTACTTC. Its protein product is CASSPGGRGPGTSGQSPSSYEQYF.